The next 30 T cell receptor beta chains were all read from a single sample in a study of control samples from healthy donors and cancer patients (dated by TCRdb to the early 2020s). Receptors were amplified or captured by the immunoSEQ multiplex PCR assay. The table comes from immuneACCESS by way of TCRdb, which keeps in-frame sequences with V and J called. Part of the clones is missing from these tables; in studies checked, under half for an unresolved V gene and the rest for unknown reasons. Present in this sample are about 90,000 clones, more than 85% of which were seen just once. About 1.5% of the sample is taken by the ten largest. Material: blood. The receptors originated from a young woman in good health.

The chain uses TRBV24-1 and TRBJ1-2, with unresolved D. Trimming left V 5 bases short and J 4 bases short, with 7 bases between. This CDR3 region has 12 residues. The germline CDR1 and CDR2 sequences are KGHDR and SFDVKD. In DNA, the CDR3 is TGTGCCACCAGTGGGACTGGCTATGGCTACACCTTC. Translated, it gives CATSGTGYGYTF.

The rearrangement joins TRBV7-8 to TRBJ2-5; TRBD2 aligns across 8 bases. Unmatched junction bases numbered 17, after V lost 7 bases and J lost 7 bases. The germline CDR1 and CDR2 sequences are SGHVS and FQNEAQ. This CDR3 region has 16 residues. The DNA of the CDR3 is TGTGCCAGCACCCTAGCGGGTCACGGGGTGGGAGGGACCCAGTACTTC. This encodes CASTLAGHGVGGTQYF.

The chain employs TRBV7-9 and TRBJ2-7; TRBD1 aligns across 9 bases. The CDR3 consists of 15 residues. Germline CDR1 is SEHNR and CDR2 is FQNEAQ (reference sequence). J was trimmed by 3 bases and V by 4 bases; bases with no gene match: 7. The DNA for the CDR3 is TGTGCCAGCAGCTCCTTAGGACAGGGGATCTACGAGCAGTACTTC. Its protein is CASSSLGQGIYEQYF.

This clone was detected once. This rearrangement joins TRBV19 to TRBJ1-1; 7 nucleotides align to TRBD1. The V segment lost 7 bases and the J segment 6 bases; nucleotides outside the gene matches: 11. This CDR3 has 14 residues. Germline V lookup: CDR1 LNHDA, CDR2 SQIVND (reference sequence). CDR3 nucleotide sequence: TGTGCCAGTACCCCGACAGGGTTGGTGGCTGAAGCTTTCTTT. This translates into CASTPTGLVAEAFF.

The gene calls are TRBV25-1 and TRBJ2-1, with 9 bases matching TRBD2. Germline V gene data show CDR1 as MGHDK and CDR2 as SYGVNS. Losses at the gene ends were 4 bases for V and 0 bases for J; bases not matched to a gene: 4. The CDR3 length is 16 residues. The CDR3: CASSGLSGSSYNEQFF. CDR3 in DNA: TGTGCCAGCAGTGGACTTAGCGGGAGCTCCTACAATGAGCAGTTCTTC.

The CDR3 sequence: CASSQAAGSSYEQYF. The CDR3 DNA is TGCGCCAGCAGCCAAGCGGCAGGATCCTCCTACGAGCAGTACTTC. V and J are TRBV4-1 and TRBJ2-7; D gene uncertain. Germline V gives CDR1 MGHRA, CDR2 YSYEKL. The ends were cut back, 1 base at V and 0 bases at J, with 10 bases in the middle. The CDR3 spans 15 residues.

The V and J genes are TRBV2 and TRBJ2-3; D is ambiguous. Germline assignment: CDR1 SNHLY and CDR2 FYNNEI. Trimming took off 7 bases at V and 2 bases at J, with 13 bases between the two ends. This CDR3 region has 14 residues. The CDR3 reads CASTGGLVTDTQYF. The DNA of the CDR3 is TGTGCCAGCACGGGCGGTTTAGTCACAGATACGCAGTATTTT.

The chain links TRBV6-2 or TRBV6-3 to TRBJ2-4, with 8 nucleotides matching TRBD1. Per the germline V gene, CDR1 is MNHEY and CDR2 is SVGEGT. The J segment lost 6 bases and the V segment lost 3 bases, leaving 4 bases of the junction unmatched. This CDR3 region has 14 residues. In nucleotides, the CDR3 is TGTGCCAGCAGTTATTCCGACAGGGGAAACATTCAGTACTTC. This codes for CASSYSDRGNIQYF.

The chain links TRBV3-1 (or the pseudogene TRBV3-2) to TRBJ2-3; D gene unclear. The V gene lost 4 bases and the J gene lost 0 bases, with 2 bases spanning the gap. This CDR3 contains 12 residues. The germline V gene has CDR1 LGHDT and CDR2 YNNKEL (reference sequence). The CDR3 nucleotides read TGTGCCAGCAGCCCGAGCACAGATACGCAGTATTTT. Its translation: CASSPSTDTQYF.

V is TRBV19 and J is TRBJ2-7; tentatively, D is TRBD2 (6 bases). Deletions cut 3 bases from V and 5 bases from J, with 17 bases between. Germline values: CDR1 LNHDA, CDR2 SQIVND (reference sequence). The CDR3 spans 15 residues. The CDR3 DNA reads TGTGCCAGTAGTATCTCATCGGGAGTAGCAAACGAGCAGTACTTC. Protein product: CASSISSGVANEQYF.

This clone was picked up one time. Here the CDR3 DNA reads TGTGCCAGTAGCATGACAGACTCTGGGGCCAACGTCCTGACTTTC. Its translation: CASSMTDSGANVLTF. The rearrangement joins TRBV19 to TRBJ2-6; maybe TRBD1 (5 bases). V gave up 6 bases and J gave up 0 bases, with 9 bases separating them. Germline CDR1 reads LNHDA; CDR2 reads SQIVND (reference sequence). This CDR3 region has 15 residues.

With respect to this clone: A junction end diverges from the germline sequence, so it may reflect a read error. This sequence joins TRBV28 and TRBJ1-1; 7 positions agree with TRBD1. The CDR3 is 14 residues long. CDR1 MDHEN and CDR2 SYDVKM come from the germline V gene. CDR3 loop: CASSYPGQLTEVFF. In DNA, the CDR3 is TGTGCCAGCAGTTATCCGGGACAGTTAACTGAAGTTTTCTTT.

This chain joins TRBV6-4 and TRBJ2-7; 7 bases are a match to TRBD1. The CDR3 extends over 12 amino acids. Trimming took 6 bases from V and 3 from J; bases not matched to a gene: 2. Germline V CDR1 and CDR2: MRHNA, SNTAGT. The CDR3 spells CASRGQLYEQYF. The CDR3 nucleotides read TGTGCCAGCAGGGGACAGCTCTACGAGCAGTACTTC.

The gene calls are TRBV28 and TRBJ2-7; TRBD1 matches 7 bases. Per germline, CDR1 MDHEN and CDR2 SYDVKM. The CDR3 spans 14 residues. Losses at the gene ends were 3 bases for V and 3 bases for J; bases not matched to a gene: 5. The CDR3, as DNA: TGTGCCAGCAGTTTGACAGGGCCAAACTACGAGCAGTACTTC. Protein product: CASSLTGPNYEQYF.

The chain uses TRBV28 and TRBJ2-4; 8 bases align to TRBD1. Germline V CDR1 and CDR2: MDHEN, SYDVKM. The CDR3 covers 17 residues. Trimming took 5 bases from V and 0 from J; bases not matched to a gene: 9. The chain's CDR3 is CASSQTGQGLAKNIQYF. CDR3 DNA: TGTGCCAGCAGTCAAACCGGACAGGGTCTAGCCAAAAACATTCAGTACTTC.

The chain has TRBV27 and TRBJ2-2; 11 bases are a match to TRBD2. This CDR3 has 15 amino acids. CDR1 is MNHEY, CDR2 SMNVEV, per germline (reference sequence). J gave up 8 bases and V 8 bases, and 10 bases lay outside the gene matches. The CDR3 DNA reads as TGTGCCAGCGGAAGACTAGCGGGACCGGGGGGGGAGCTGTTTTTT. This codes for CASGRLAGPGGELFF.

The chain links TRBV4-1 to TRBJ1-5; D is undetermined. Germline CDR1 MGHRA, CDR2 YSYEKL. The V end lost 1 base, the J end lost 10 bases, and 14 bases lay between the germline ends. This CDR3 contains 14 residues. CDR3 loop: CASSQGQASAPQHF. The CDR3 bases are TGCGCCAGCAGCCAAGGCCAAGCGTCAGCACCCCAGCATTTT.

The rearrangement joins TRBV15 to TRBJ2-7; no reliable D call. The V gene lost 0 bases and the J gene lost 6 bases, with 15 bases spanning the gap. Germline values: CDR1 LNHNV, CDR2 YYDKDF (reference sequence). The CDR3 totals 15 residues. CDR3 nucleotide sequence: TGTGCCACCAGCAGAGATGTTTCTACACCCTCCGAGCAGTACTTC. This codes for CATSRDVSTPSEQYF.

V is TRBV7-6 and J is TRBJ2-7; TRBD1 agrees at 10 bases. V gave up 4 bases and J gave up 4 bases; unmatched junction bases: 7. CDR1 SGHVS and CDR2 FNYEAQ come from the germline V gene. The CDR3 is 15 residues long. The CDR3 DNA follows: TGTGCCAGCAGCTCCGGGGGGACAGGGGCTTACGAGCAGTACTTC. This sequence encodes CASSSGGTGAYEQYF.

The J gene is TRBJ2-1, the V gene TRBV3-1 (or the pseudogene TRBV3-2); D gene uncertain. V was clipped by 2 bases and J by 9 bases, with 8 bases between them. This CDR3 has 12 residues. Germline V gene sequence: CDR1 LGHDT, CDR2 YNNKEL (reference sequence). The CDR3 coding sequence is TGTGCCAGCAGCCAATCAGTCTTTGAGCAGTTCTTC. Translated: CASSQSVFEQFF.

This sequence joins TRBV4-1 and TRBJ2-5; the match to TRBD2 covers 8 bases. The CDR3 has 16 amino acids. The germline V gene encodes CDR1 MGHRA and CDR2 YSYEKL. V lost 0 bases to trimming and J lost 5 bases; unmatched junction nucleotides: 8. CDR3 residues: CASSQDPLAGRETQYF. Here the CDR3 DNA reads TGCGCCAGCAGCCAAGATCCCCTAGCGGGCCGTGAGACCCAGTACTTC.

The J gene is TRBJ2-3, the V gene TRBV19; D gene uncertain. CDR1 and CDR2 from the germline V gene are LNHDA and SQIVND (reference sequence). The V gene lost 5 bases and the J gene lost 4 bases, with 10 bases spanning the gap. The CDR3 has 13 amino acids. CDR3 coding DNA: TGTGCCAGTAGTCCTACCAGGTCAGATACGCAGTATTTT. Translation gives CASSPTRSDTQYF. The complete variable domain, with remaining parts taken from reference TRBV19 and TRBJ2-3, reads DGGITQSPKYLFRKEGQNVTLSCEQNLNHDAMYWYRQDPGQGLRLIYYSQIVNDFQKGDIAEGYSVSREKKESFPLTVTSAQKNPTAFYLCASSPTRSDTQYFGPGTRLTVL.

The V call is TRBV18, the J call TRBJ1-2; 8 bases line up with TRBD1. CDR3 length equals 16 residues. Per the germline V gene, CDR1 is KGHSH and CDR2 is LQKENI. V shed 3 bases, J shed 8 bases, and the junction held 14 bases outside the gene matches. The CDR3 loop reads CASSPRWDSGGYGYTF. Here the CDR3 DNA reads TGTGCCAGCTCACCCCGGTGGGATTCAGGGGGCTACGGCTACACCTTC.

The V call is TRBV19, the J call TRBJ1-5; the match to TRBD1 covers 8 bases. There are 14 residues in the CDR3. Germline assignment: CDR1 LNHDA and CDR2 SQIVND (reference sequence). The junction had 4 bases not matched to a gene; V was cut back by 6 bases and J by 3 bases. Here the CDR3 reads CASRNRGVNQPQHF. The CDR3 region has the DNA TGTGCCAGTAGGAACAGGGGGGTCAATCAGCCCCAGCATTTT.

The chain employs TRBV10-3 and TRBJ2-5; D remains unclear. The CDR3 runs to 13 residues. V shed 2 bases and J shed 0 bases, with 4 bases lying between them. In germline, CDR1 is ENHRY, CDR2 SYGVKD. The CDR3 protein is CAISEGDQETQYF. CDR3 coding DNA: TGTGCCATCAGTGAGGGGGACCAAGAGACCCAGTACTTC.

This chain links TRBV19 with TRBJ1-4; D possibly corresponds to TRBD1 (5 bases). Germline-derived CDR1 and CDR2 are LNHDA and SQIVND (reference sequence). V lost 7 bases to trimming and J lost 0 bases, with 12 bases between them. CDR3 length: 15 amino acids. The CDR3 DNA follows: TGTGCCAGTAAAGGATCAGGGACAACTAATGAAAAACTGTTTTTT. The encoded protein is CASKGSGTTNEKLFF.

The rearrangement joins TRBV7-9 to TRBJ2-7, with unresolved D. The CDR3 consists of 15 residues. Trimming removed 5 bases from V and 2 bases from J, with 16 bases in between. CDR1 is SEHNR and CDR2 is FQNEAQ in the germline V gene (reference sequence). The CDR3 reads CASSLEPLGPYEQYF. The CDR3 DNA follows: TGTGCCAGCAGCCTCGAACCTTTGGGCCCCTACGAGCAGTACTTC. Complete variable domain (other parts from reference TRBV7-9 and TRBJ2-7): DTGVSQNPRHKITKRGQNVTFRCDPISEHNRLYWYRQTLGQGPEFLTYFQNEAQLEKSRLLSDRFSAERPKGSFSTLEIQRTEQGDSAMYLCASSLEPLGPYEQYFGPGTRLTVT.

The CDR3 sequence is CASSFAGGADTEAFF. CDR3 in DNA: TGTGCCAGCAGTTTTGCAGGGGGCGCCGACACTGAAGCTTTCTTT. The V and J genes are TRBV28 and TRBJ1-1, with 8 bases identical to TRBD1. The CDR3 is 15 residues long. Germline values: CDR1 MDHEN, CDR2 SYDVKM. Trimming removed 3 bases from V and 3 bases from J; junction bases left unmatched: 6.

The J gene is TRBJ2-7, the V gene TRBV2, with 8 bases lining up with TRBD1. Losses at the gene ends were 3 bases for V and 2 bases for J; bases not matched to a gene: 6. This CDR3 has 15 amino acids. Germline CDR1 and CDR2: SNHLY and FYNNEI. The CDR3 nucleotides read TGTGCCAGCAGTGAGGGGACAGGTGTCACCTACGAGCAGTACTTC. Its protein is CASSEGTGVTYEQYF.

V is TRBV11-3 and J is TRBJ2-5, with D uncertain. This CDR3 region has 11 residues. Germline CDR1 and CDR2: SGHNT and YENEEA. V shed 6 bases and J shed 5 bases, with 7 bases lying between them. The CDR3 protein is CASRMGETQYF. DNA of the CDR3: TGTGCCAGCAGAATGGGGGAGACCCAGTACTTC.